A selection of T cell receptor beta chains follows, all from one sample in a study of T-cell reconstitution after alpha-beta-depleted transplantation in children. TCRdb called the PCR reads again in MiXCR, with one record for every CDR3 protein. Of about 250,000 distinct CDR3 sequences listed, 20% to 30% are singletons. The material sequenced was PBMCs, mostly from graft donor cells, taken 360 days after TCRalphabeta/CD19-depleted stem cell transplant. The receptors shown here come from a female patient between 2 and 15 years old who had a stem cell transplant for congenital amegakaryocytic thrombocytopenia, so the T cells may come from the graft donor. CDR3s include the opening cysteine and the closing phenylalanine or tryptophan. D genes are given only for firm matches. Clone size is shown for a subset of rows, as once, few, many or a class of expanded clone.

len | j_gene | v_gene | d_gene | abundance | CDR3aa | CDR3nt
15 | TRBJ2-7 | TRBV4-1 | TRBD2 | many | CASSQVLAGHYEQYF | TGCGCCAGCAGCCAAGTATTAGCGGGACACTACGAGCAGTACTTC
14 | TRBJ1-2 | TRBV5-8 | . | few | CASSLVGADYGYTF | TGTGCCAGCAGCTTGGTAGGTGCGGACTATGGCTACACCTTC
15 | TRBJ2-1 | TRBV28 | . | many | CASSSGTYLYNEQFF | TGTGCCAGCAGTTCCGGGACCTACCTCTACAATGAGCAGTTCTTC
13 | TRBJ1-2 | TRBV21-1 | . | . | CASSMSTGYGYTF | TGTGCCAGCAGCATGTCAACAGGGTATGGCTACACCTTC
18 | TRBJ1-5 | TRBV4-2 | . | . | CASSPEQRRFNSNQPQHF | TGTGCCAGCAGCCCTGAGCAAAGACGGTTTAATAGCAATCAGCCCCAGCATTTT
16 | TRBJ2-3 | TRBV6-2/TRBV6-3 | TRBD1 | . | CASSYSTGTGWNTQYF | TGTGCCAGCAGTTACTCGACCGGGACAGGGTGGAATACGCAGTATTTT
16 | TRBJ2-1 | TRBV21-1 | . | many | CASMIQPTSSYNEQFF | TGTGCCAGCATGATACAACCAACTAGCTCCTACAATGAGCAGTTCTTC
14 | TRBJ2-5 | TRBV12-3/TRBV12-4 | . | . | CASTLSEEQETQYF | TGTGCCAGCACTTTATCAGAGGAACAAGAGACCCAGTACTTC
16 | TRBJ2-2 | TRBV5-1 | TRBD1 | . | CASSSPGQGRTGELFF | TGCGCCAGCAGCTCGCCGGGACAGGGGCGCACCGGGGAGCTGTTTTTT
14 | TRBJ2-7 | TRBV4-2 | TRBD1 | few | CASSQEGTEYEQYF | TGTGCCAGCAGCCAAGAGGGGACAGAATACGAGCAGTACTTC
14 | TRBJ2-7 | TRBV4-1 | . | . | CASSQDRDQGEQYF | TGCGCCAGCAGCCAAGATCGGGACCAGGGCGAGCAGTACTTC
14 | TRBJ2-1 | TRBV20-1 | TRBD2 | . | CSARVSSGGGEQFF | TGCAGTGCTAGAGTATCTAGCGGGGGCGGGGAGCAGTTCTTC
12 | TRBJ2-7 | TRBV20-1 | . | . | CTARSSSYEQYF | TGCACTGCTAGGTCCAGCTCCTACGAGCAGTACTTC
16 | TRBJ2-1 | TRBV24-1 | TRBD2 | few | CATSDGTTPTSNEQFF | TGTGCCACCAGTGACGGGACTACCCCGACCTCCAATGAGCAGTTCTTC
10 | TRBJ1-2 | TRBV7-9 | . | . | CASIWDGYTF | TGTGCCAGCATCTGGGATGGCTACACCTTC
14 | TRBJ2-7 | TRBV5-1 | TRBD1 | few | CASSLGQGTREQYF | TGCGCCAGCAGCTTGGGACAGGGAACACGCGAGCAGTACTTC